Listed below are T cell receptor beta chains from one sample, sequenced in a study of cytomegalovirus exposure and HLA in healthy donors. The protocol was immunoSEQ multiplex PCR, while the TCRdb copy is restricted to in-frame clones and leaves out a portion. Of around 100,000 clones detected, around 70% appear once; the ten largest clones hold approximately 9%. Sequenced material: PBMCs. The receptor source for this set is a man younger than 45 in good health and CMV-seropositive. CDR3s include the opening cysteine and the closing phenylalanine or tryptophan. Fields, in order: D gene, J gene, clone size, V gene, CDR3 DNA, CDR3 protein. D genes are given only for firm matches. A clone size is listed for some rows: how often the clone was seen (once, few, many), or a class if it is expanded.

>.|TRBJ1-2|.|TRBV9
TGTGCCAGCAGCGCCGGAGGGGGGGGCTATGGCTACACCTTC
CASSAGGGGYGYTF
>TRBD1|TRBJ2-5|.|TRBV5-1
TGCGCCAGCAGCTTGGCAACAGGGGTCCAAGAGACCCAGTACTTC
CASSLATGVQETQYF
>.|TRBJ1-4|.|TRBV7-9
TGTGCCAGCAGCTTAGGCCGCTCGGGGGTAACTAATGAAAAACTGTTTTTT
CASSLGRSGVTNEKLFF
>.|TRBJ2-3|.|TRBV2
TGTGCCAGCAGTGAAGATGAAGGGACACCGGTAGTGGATACGCAGTATTTT
CASSEDEGTPVVDTQYF
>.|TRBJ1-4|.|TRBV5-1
TGCGCCAGCAGCTTTGGGGGCATCTCTGAAAAACTGTTTTTT
CASSFGGISEKLFF
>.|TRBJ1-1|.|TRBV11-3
TGTGCCAGCAGCCCTAGCTGGGGGCACACTGAAGCTTTCTTT
CASSPSWGHTEAFF
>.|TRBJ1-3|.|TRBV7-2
TGTGCCAGCAGCGCAGATTACTCTGGAAACACCATATATTTT
CASSADYSGNTIYF
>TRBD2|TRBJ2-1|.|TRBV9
TGTGCCAGCAGCGTAGGGACTAGCGGGAGAAACAATGAGCAGTTCTTC
CASSVGTSGRNNEQFF
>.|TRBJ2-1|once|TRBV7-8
TGTGCCAGCAGCTTAGCTCCACTCCTAGCGCGGAATGAGCAGTTCTTC
CASSLAPLLARNEQFF
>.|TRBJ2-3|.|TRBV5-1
TGCGCCAGCAGCTTGGCCGAGGACAGACTGGCTAGCACAGATACACAGTATTTT
CASSLAEDRLASTDTQYF
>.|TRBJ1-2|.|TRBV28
TGTGCCAGCAGTTCCACCTACCCTCCCGGTGACTATGGCTACACCTTC
CASSSTYPPGDYGYTF
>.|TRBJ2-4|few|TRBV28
TGTGCCAGCAGTTTAGCCGGAGGTATAGCCAAAAACAGTCAGTACTTC
CASSLAGGIAKNSQYF
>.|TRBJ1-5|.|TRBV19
TGTGCCAGTAGTATGATGGCATTCGGGGAGCCCCAGCATTTT
CASSMMAFGEPQHF
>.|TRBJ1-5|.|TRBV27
TGTGCCAGCAGCCCCACCTCTAATGGGCCCCAGCATTTT
CASSPTSNGPQHF
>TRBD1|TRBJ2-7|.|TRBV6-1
TGTGCCAGCAGCCGGACAGGGGGAGACTACGAGCAGTACTTC
CASSRTGGDYEQYF
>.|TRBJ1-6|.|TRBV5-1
TGCGCCAGCAGCTTGGCAACTAACAGGAATTCACCCCTCCACTTT
CASSLATNRNSPLHF